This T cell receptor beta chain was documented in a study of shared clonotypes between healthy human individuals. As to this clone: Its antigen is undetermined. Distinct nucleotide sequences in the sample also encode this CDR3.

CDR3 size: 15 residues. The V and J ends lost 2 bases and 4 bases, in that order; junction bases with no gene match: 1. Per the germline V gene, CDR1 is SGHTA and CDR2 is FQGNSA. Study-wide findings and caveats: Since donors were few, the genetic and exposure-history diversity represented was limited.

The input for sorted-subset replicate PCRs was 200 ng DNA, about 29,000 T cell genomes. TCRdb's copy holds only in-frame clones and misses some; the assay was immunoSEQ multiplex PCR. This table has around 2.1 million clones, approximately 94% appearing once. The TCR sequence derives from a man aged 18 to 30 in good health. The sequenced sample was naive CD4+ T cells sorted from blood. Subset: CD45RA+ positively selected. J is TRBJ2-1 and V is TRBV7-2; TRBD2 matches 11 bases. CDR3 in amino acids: CASSLTSGGYNEQFF. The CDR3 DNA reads TGTGCCAGCAGCTTAACTAGCGGGGGTTACAATGAGCAGTTCTTC.